The 6 T cell receptor beta chains presented below share a single source sample, sequenced in a study of blood T cells in healthy people across ages (dated by TCRdb to the mid-2010s). Library creation used 5' RACE. A second PCR of 7 to 11 cycles was run with a J-beta primer mix and a sample-barcoded 5' primer. The raw public data were reprocessed by TCRdb itself: fastp quality trimming at Q25, MiXCR clonotype calling, in-frame beta chains only. CDR3 protein duplicates are merged, each entry listing the most common genes and DNA. The sample table lists 1.8 million or so distinct CDR3 sequences, about two fifths of them with a count of one. The top ten clones comprise approximately 22% of the sample. Sequenced sample: blood. The source of these receptors is a human donor in good health.

This chain joins TRBV18 and TRBJ1-4; D unclear. With 8 bases removed from V and 5 bases from J, the gap between germline ends came to 12 bases. Germline V gives CDR1 KGHSH, CDR2 LQKENI. This CDR3 spans 13 amino acids. The CDR3 reads CASLRARNEKLFF. The DNA of the CDR3 is TGTGCCAGCCTCCGGGCCAGAAATGAAAAACTGTTTTTT.

V gene TRBV4-1 combines with J gene TRBJ1-5; D is undetermined. V was trimmed by 4 bases and J by 6 bases, leaving 13 bases between them. The V gene's germline CDR1 is MGHRA and CDR2 YSYEKL. This CDR3 contains 14 residues. In DNA form, the CDR3 reads TGCGCCAGCAGCCCACCGATAATGAGTCAGCCCCAGCATTTT. Its protein is CASSPPIMSQPQHF.

This chain joins TRBV6-1 and TRBJ2-1; 9 nucleotides align to TRBD2. The length of the CDR3 is 15 residues. In germline, CDR1 is MNHNS, CDR2 SASEGT. J lost 3 bases, V lost 8 bases, and 8 bases had no gene match. CDR3 nucleotides: TGTGCCAGCGGCTCGGGACTAGCTCTCTACAATGAGCAGTTCTTC. This translates into CASGSGLALYNEQFF.

This clonotype was observed a few times. CDR3 in amino acids: CASSLGTGSLYEQYF. CDR3 nucleotides: TGTGCCAGCAGCTTAGGGACAGGGAGTTTATACGAGCAGTACTTC. The chain uses TRBV7-2 and TRBJ2-7, with TRBD1 matching over 8 bases. The CDR3 extends over 15 amino acids. CDR1 is SGHTA and CDR2 is FQGNSA in the germline V gene. After removal of 1 base from V and 4 bases from J, the junction contained 6 bases not matched to a gene.

This rearrangement joins TRBV4-2 to TRBJ2-3, with D unresolved. The CDR3 runs 16 residues. Between the trimmed V and J ends, which lost 2 bases and 0 bases, there was a span of 12 bases. In germline, CDR1 is LGHNA, CDR2 YNFKEQ. Here the CDR3 reads CASSQKEVFSTDTQYF. CDR3 in DNA: TGTGCCAGCAGCCAAAAGGAAGTGTTTAGCACAGATACGCAGTATTTT.

The genes are TRBV7-2 and TRBJ1-2; 9 bases agree with TRBD1. Germline V gene data show CDR1 as SGHTA and CDR2 as FQGNSA. The trim removed 5 bases at V and 6 bases at J, leaving 10 bases unmatched. This CDR3 is 15 amino acids long. CDR3 protein: CASSVERTGAHGYTF. Here the CDR3 DNA reads TGTGCCAGCAGCGTCGAGCGGACAGGGGCTCATGGCTACACCTTC. The full variable domain, its missing parts supplied by reference TRBV7-2 and TRBJ1-2, is GAGVSQSPSNKVTEKGKDVELRCDPISGHTALYWYRQSLGQGLEFLIYFQGNSAPDKSGLPSDRFSAERTGGSVSTLTIQRTQQEDSAVYLCASSVERTGAHGYTFGSGTRLTVV.